This T cell receptor (beta chain) was sequenced for a study of blood T cell repertoires in COVID-19. In the study overall: Donors in the United States, Italy and Spain gave samples during acute or convalescent COVID-19. T cells, B-cell-depleted T cells, or PBMCs provided the cDNA or gDNA that served as material.

V shed 0 bases and J shed 5 bases, with 10 bases lying between them. The CDR3 is 14 residues long. Germline V CDR1 and CDR2: LGHNA, YSLEER. Authors' analysis steps: Amplification with reference gene primers provided the estimates of nucleated cell counts. Sequenced by immunoSEQ multiplex PCR; TCRdb stores in-frame clones only, minus some. That table gives V, J and clone size, and the DNA gave D and trimming. The repertoire holds just over 300,000 clones, roughly 90% seen once, with roughly 2.3% in the top ten. The chain is built from TRBV4-3 and TRBJ1-1; D is undetermined. This TCR derives from a man aged 18 to 30 with active or convalescent COVID-19. Material: peripheral blood. The CDR3 DNA is TGCGCCAGCAGCCAAGATCGGGCGGGTACTGAAGCTTTCTTT. Translating it yields CASSQDRAGTEAFF.